The T cell receptor (beta chain) described here comes from a study of cytomegalovirus exposure and HLA in healthy donors. This CDR3 has 18 amino acids. With 5 bases clipped from V and 0 bases from J, the junction kept 15 bases outside the gene matches. CDR1 and CDR2 (germline): SGHRS, YFSETQ. Comments on this clone: The target antigen is unknown.

Study-level points and caveats: An analysis done earlier found most TCR beta V segments productive about 87% or about 30% of the time.

The primer mix had 60 Vbeta and 13 Jbeta primers. Clones were sequenced by immunoSEQ multiplex PCR, and TCRdb holds only the in-frame ones, with some missing. The sample comprises some 42,000 clones, 40% to 60% of which are singletons, and roughly an eighth rests with the top ten. This TCR derives from a human donor in good health. The chain combines TRBV5-1 with TRBJ2-7, with 9 positions matching TRBD1. The material sequenced was PBMCs. The CDR3 loop reads CASRPGQGVFGDSYEQYF. The CDR3 coding sequence is TGCGCCAGCAGACCGGGACAGGGTGTTTTTGGGGACTCCTACGAGCAGTACTTC.